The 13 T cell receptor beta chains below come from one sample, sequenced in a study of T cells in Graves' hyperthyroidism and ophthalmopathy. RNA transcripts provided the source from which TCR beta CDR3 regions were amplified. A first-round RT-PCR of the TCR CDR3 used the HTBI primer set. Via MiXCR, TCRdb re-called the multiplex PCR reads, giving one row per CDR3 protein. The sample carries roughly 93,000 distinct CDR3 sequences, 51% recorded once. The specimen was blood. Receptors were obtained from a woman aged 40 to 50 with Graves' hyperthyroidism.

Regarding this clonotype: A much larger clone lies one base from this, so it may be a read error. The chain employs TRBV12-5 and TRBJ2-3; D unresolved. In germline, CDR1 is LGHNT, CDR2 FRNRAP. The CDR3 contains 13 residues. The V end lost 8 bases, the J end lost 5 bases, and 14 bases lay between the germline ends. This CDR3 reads CASSRLGRDTQYF. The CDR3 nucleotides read TGTGCTAGTTCCCGGTTGGGCAGAGATACGCAGTATTTT. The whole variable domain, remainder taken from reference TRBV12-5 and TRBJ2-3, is DARVTQTPRHKVTEMGQEVTMRCQPILGHNTVFWYRQTMMQGLELLAYFRNRAPLDDSGMPKDRFSAEMPDATLATLKIQPSEPRDSAVYFCASSRLGRDTQYFGPGTRLTVL.

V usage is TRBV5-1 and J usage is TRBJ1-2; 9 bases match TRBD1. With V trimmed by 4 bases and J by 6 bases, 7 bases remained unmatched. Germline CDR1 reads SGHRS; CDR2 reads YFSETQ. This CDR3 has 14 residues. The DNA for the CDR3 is TGCGCCAGCAGCCCAGGACAGGGGTGGGATGGCTACACCTTC. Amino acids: CASSPGQGWDGYTF. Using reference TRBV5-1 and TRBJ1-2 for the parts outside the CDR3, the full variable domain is KAGVTQTPRYLIKTRGQQVTLSCSPISGHRSVSWYQQTPGQGLQFLFEYFSETQRNKGNFPGRFSGRQFSNSRSEMNVSTLELGDSALYLCASSPGQGWDGYTFGSGTRLTVV.

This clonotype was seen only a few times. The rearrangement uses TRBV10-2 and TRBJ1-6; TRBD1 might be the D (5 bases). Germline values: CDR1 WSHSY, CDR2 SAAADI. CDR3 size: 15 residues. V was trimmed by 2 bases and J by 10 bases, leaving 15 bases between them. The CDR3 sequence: CASSEGAGLDSPLHF. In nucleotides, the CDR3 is TGCGCCAGCAGTGAGGGGGCAGGGCTAGACTCACCCCTCCACTTT.

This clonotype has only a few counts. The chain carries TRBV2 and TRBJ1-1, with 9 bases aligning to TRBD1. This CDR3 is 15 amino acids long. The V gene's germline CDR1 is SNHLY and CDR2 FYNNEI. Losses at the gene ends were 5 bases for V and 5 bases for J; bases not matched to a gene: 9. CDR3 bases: TGTGCCAGCAGTCCCCGGACAGGGGTAATTACTGAAGCTTTCTTT. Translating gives CASSPRTGVITEAFF.

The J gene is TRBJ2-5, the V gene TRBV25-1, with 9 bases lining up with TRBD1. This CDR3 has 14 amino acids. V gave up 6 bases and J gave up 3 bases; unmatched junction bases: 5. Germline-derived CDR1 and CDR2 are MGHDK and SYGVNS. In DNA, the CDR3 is TGTGCCAGCAGCTCCGGGACAGGGAAAGAGACCCAGTACTTC. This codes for CASSSGTGKETQYF.

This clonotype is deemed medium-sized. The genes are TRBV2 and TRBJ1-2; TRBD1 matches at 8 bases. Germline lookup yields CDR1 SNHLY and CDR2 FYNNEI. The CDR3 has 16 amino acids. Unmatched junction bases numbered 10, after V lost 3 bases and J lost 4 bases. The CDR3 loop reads CASSDGQGLGGYGYTF. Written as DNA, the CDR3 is TGTGCCAGCAGTGATGGACAGGGTTTAGGAGGCTATGGCTACACCTTC.

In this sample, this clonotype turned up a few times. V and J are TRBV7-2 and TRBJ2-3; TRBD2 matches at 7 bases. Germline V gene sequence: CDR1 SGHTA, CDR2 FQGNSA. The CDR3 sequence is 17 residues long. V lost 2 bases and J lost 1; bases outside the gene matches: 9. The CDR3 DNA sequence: TGTGCCAGCAGCTTAACGGAGCGGGGCTCCGGCACAGATACGCAGTATTTT. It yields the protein CASSLTERGSGTDTQYF.

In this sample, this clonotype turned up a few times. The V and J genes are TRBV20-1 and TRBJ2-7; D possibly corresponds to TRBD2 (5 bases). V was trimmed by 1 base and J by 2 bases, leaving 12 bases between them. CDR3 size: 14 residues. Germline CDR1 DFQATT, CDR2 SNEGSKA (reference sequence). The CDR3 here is CSARVGGFAYEQYF. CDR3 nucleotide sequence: TGCAGTGCTAGAGTCGGCGGGTTTGCCTACGAGCAGTACTTC.

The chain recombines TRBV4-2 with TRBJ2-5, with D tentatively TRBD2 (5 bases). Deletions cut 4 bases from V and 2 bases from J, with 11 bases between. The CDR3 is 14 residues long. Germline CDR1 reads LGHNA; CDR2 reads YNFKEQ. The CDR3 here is CASSPGNQQETQYF. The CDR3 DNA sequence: TGTGCCAGCAGCCCCGGGAACCAACAAGAGACCCAGTACTTC.

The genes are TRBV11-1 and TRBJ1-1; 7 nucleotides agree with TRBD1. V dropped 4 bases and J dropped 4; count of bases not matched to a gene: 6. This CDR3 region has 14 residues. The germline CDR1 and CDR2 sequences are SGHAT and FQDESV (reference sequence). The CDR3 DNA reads TGTGCCAGCAGCTATGGGCAGGGGGTCACTGAAGCTTTCTTT. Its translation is CASSYGQGVTEAFF.

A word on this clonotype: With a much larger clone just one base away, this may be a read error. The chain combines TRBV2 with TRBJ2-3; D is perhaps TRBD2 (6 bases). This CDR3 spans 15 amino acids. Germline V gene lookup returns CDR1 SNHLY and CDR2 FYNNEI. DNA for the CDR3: TGTGCCAGCAGCTTTGCGGGGATTAGCACAGATAGGCAGTATTTT. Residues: CASSFAGISTDRQYF.

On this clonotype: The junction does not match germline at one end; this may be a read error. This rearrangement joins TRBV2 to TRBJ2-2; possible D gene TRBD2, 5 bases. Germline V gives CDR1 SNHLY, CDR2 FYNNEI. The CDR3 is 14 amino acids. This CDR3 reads CAGRKMDDTGELFF. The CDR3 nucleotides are TGTGCCGGCAGAAAGATGGACGACACCGGGGAGCTGTTTTTC. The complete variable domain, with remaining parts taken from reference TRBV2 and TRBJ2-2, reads EPEVTQTPSHQVTQMGQEVILRCVPISNHLYFYWYRQILGQKVEFLVSFYNNEISEKSEIFDDQFSVERPDGSNFTLKIRSTKLEDSAMYFCAGRKMDDTGELFFGEGSRLTVL.

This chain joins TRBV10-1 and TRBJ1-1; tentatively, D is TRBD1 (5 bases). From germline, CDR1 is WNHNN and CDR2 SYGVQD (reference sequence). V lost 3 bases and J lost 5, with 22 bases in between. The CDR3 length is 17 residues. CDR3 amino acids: CASSDAGRGPSRTEAFF. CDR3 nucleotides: TGCGCCAGCAGTGACGCGGGGAGGGGCCCGAGTCGGACTGAAGCTTTCTTT.